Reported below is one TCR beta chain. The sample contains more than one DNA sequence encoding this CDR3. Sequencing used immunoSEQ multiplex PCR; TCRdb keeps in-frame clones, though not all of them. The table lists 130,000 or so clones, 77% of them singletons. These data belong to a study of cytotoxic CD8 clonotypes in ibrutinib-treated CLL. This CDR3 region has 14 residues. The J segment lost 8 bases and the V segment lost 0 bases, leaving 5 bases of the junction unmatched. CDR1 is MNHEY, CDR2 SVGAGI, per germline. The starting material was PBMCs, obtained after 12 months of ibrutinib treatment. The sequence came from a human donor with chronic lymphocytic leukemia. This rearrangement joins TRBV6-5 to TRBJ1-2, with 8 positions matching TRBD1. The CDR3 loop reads CASSYSRTGNGYTF. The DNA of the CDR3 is TGTGCCAGCAGTTACTCGAGGACAGGGAACGGCTACACCTTC.